A single T cell receptor (beta chain) is shown here with its context. This sample is part of a study of blood T cell repertoires in COVID-19. Across the whole study: The analysed material was cDNA or gDNA that came from T cells, B-cell-depleted T cells, or PBMCs.

As originally analysed: Researchers report that nucleated cell counts were estimated from reference gene primer amplification. TCRdb keeps only in-frame clones here, not all; method: immunoSEQ multiplex PCR. V, J and clone size are those of that table, while D and trimming were read from the DNA. The profile shows around 100,000 clones, almost 80% of them singletons. The clonotype comes from a man aged 65-85 years with active or convalescent COVID-19. Sequenced material: peripheral blood.

CDR3 DNA: TGTGCCAGCAGCTTAGACAGGGGCGAACTGTTTTTT. It translates to CASSLDRGELFF. The chain links TRBV7-2 to TRBJ1-4; 7 nucleotides align to TRBD1. Germline V gene lookup returns CDR1 SGHTA and CDR2 FQGNSA. The CDR3 contains 12 residues. Trimming at V came to 1 base and at J to 12 bases, leaving 2 bases not matched to a gene.